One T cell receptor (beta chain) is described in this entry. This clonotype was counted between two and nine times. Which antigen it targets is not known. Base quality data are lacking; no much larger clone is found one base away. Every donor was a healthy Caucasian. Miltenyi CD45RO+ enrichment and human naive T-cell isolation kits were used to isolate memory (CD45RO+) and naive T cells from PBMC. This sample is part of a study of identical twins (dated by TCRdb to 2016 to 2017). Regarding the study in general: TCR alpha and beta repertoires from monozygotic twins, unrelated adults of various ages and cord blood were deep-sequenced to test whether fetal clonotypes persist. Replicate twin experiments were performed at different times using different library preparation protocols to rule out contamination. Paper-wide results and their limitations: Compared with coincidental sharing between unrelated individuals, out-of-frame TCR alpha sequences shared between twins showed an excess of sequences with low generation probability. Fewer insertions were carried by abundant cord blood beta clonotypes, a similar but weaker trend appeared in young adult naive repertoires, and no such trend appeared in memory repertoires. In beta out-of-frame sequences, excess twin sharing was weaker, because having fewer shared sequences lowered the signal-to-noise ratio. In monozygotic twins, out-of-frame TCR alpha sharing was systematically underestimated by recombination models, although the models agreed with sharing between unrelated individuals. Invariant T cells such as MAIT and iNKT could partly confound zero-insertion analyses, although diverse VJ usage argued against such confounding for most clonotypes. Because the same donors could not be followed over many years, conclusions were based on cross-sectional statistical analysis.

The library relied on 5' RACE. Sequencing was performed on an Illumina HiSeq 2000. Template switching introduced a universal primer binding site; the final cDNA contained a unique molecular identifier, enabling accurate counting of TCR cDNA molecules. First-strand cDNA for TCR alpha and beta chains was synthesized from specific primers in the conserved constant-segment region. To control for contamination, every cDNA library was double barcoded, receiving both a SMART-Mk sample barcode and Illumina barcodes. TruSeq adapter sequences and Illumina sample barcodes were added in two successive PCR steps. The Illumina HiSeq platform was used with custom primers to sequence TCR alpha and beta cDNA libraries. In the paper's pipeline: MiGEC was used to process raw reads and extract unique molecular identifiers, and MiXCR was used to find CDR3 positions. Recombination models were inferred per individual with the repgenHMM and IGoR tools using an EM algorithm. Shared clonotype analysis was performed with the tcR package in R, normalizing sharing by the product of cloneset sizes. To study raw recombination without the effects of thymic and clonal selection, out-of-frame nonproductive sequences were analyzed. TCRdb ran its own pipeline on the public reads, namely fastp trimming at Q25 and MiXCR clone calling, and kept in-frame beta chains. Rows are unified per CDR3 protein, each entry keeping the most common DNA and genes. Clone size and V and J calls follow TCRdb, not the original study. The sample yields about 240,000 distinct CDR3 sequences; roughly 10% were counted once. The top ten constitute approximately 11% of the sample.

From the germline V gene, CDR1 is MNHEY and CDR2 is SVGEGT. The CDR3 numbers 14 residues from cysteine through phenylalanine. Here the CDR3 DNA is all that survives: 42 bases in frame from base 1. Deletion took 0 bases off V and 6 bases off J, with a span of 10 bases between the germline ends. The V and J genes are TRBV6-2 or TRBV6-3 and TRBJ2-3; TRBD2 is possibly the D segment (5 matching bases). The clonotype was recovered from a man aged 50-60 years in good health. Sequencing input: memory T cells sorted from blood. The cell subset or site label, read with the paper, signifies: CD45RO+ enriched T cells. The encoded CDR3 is CASSYSDYWDTQYF. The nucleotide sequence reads TGTGCCAGCAGTTACTCTGACTACTGGGATACGCAGTATTTT.